This TCR beta chain stems from a study of PD-L1 blockade in urothelial cancer. The CDR3 is 13 residues long. V was shortened by 7 bases and J by 7 bases, with 16 bases between the two germline ends. Germline-derived CDR1 and CDR2 are LNHDA and SQIVND (reference sequence). Here immunoSEQ multiplex PCR was the method, and the copy in TCRdb shows in-frame clones only, minus some. The sample contains about 47,000 clones, 82% of which appear only once. Stated time point: pretreatment peripheral blood. The patients' disease, urothelial carcinoma, was locally advanced or metastatic. The gene calls are TRBV19 and TRBJ1-2; D remains unclear. The clonotype comes from a man in his fifties with urothelial cancer. The source was PBMCs, collected around atezolizumab (anti-PD-L1) treatment. The CDR3 DNA is TGTGCCAGTACGAGACCCTCCCCGGGTGGCTACACCTTC. It yields the protein CASTRPSPGGYTF.